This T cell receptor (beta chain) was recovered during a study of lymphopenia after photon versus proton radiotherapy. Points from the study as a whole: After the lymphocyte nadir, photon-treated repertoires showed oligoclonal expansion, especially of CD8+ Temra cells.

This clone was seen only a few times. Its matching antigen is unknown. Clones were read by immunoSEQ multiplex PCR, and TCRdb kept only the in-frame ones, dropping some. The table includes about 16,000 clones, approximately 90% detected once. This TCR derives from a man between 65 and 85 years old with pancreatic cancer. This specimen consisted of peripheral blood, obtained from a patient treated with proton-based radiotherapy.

The CDR3 protein is CASSLRRGGNTEAFF. For the CDR3, the DNA is TGTGCCAGCAGCTTAAGGAGAGGGGGCAACACTGAAGCTTTCTTT. The gene calls are TRBV7-3 and TRBJ1-1, with 7 bases aligning to TRBD1. This CDR3 is 15 amino acids long. J was trimmed by 2 bases and V by 1 base; bases with no gene match: 4. Germline values: CDR1 SGHTA, CDR2 FQGTGA.